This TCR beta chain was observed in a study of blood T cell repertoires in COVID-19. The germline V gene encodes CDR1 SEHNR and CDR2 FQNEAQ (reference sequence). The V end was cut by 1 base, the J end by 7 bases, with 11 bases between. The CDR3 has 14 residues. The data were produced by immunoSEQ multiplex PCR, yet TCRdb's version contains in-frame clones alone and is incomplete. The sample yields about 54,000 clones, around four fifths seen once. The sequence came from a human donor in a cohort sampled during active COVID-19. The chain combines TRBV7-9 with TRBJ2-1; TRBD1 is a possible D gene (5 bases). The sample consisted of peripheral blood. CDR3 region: CASSLEAGKNEQFF. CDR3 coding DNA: TGTGCCAGCAGCTTAGAAGCAGGGAAGAATGAGCAGTTCTTC. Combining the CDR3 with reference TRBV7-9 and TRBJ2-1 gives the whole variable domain DTGVSQNPRHKITKRGQNVTFRCDPISEHNRLYWYRQTLGQGPEFLTYFQNEAQLEKSRLLSDRFSAERPKGSFSTLEIQRTEQGDSAMYLCASSLEAGKNEQFFGPGTRLTVL.